This T cell receptor (beta chain) was sequenced in a study of blood T cell repertoires in COVID-19. The germline V gene has CDR1 SGHRS and CDR2 YFSETQ. The ends lost 1 base at V and 6 bases at J; junction bases unmatched: 11. CDR3 size: 17 residues. Sequencing was performed with immunoSEQ multiplex PCR; in TCRdb, only in-frame clones are kept and a portion is missing. The sample lists over 150,000 clones, around 82% occurring once. The TCR was taken from an older woman who had recovered from COVID-19. The chain employs TRBV5-1 and TRBJ2-1; 9 bases agree with TRBD1. Sequencing was performed on peripheral blood. The CDR3 DNA reads TGCGCCAGCAGCTTGCGGACAGGGGTACCGCTGGGCAATGAGCAGTTCTTC. This codes for CASSLRTGVPLGNEQFF.